The clone carrying this TCR beta chain occurred a few times. What it recognizes is unknown. These data come from a study of blood T cells in healthy people across ages. Whole-study results and caveats: Naive and antigen-experienced cells could not be conclusively compared, given unsorted PBMCs.

Germline values: CDR1 SEHNR, CDR2 FQNEAQ (reference sequence). The CDR3 totals 17 residues. Trimming stripped 5 bases from V and 6 bases from J, with 22 bases between. A J-beta primer mix and a sample-barcoded 5' primer were used in a second PCR of roughly 6 to 11 cycles. Each single sample gave us at least 3 million CDR3-containing paired-end reads. One entry per CDR3 protein, called by TCRdb with MiXCR from the 5' RACE reads. In the table there are fewer than 750,000 distinct CDR3 sequences, about 50% of which are singletons. The chain uses TRBV7-9 and TRBJ1-4, with D hard to call. This clonotype was obtained from a woman older than 75 in good health. Input material: blood. CDR3 region: CASSPQLAAISYEKLFF. CDR3 nucleotide sequence: TGTGCCAGCAGCCCCCAGCTAGCTGCGATCAGCTATGAAAAACTGTTTTTT.